This is a list of T cell receptor beta chains from one sample in a study of identical twins. TCRdb reprocessed the 5' RACE reads via MiXCR and lists one record per CDR3 protein. Among about 700,000 distinct CDR3 sequences, approximately 6% were seen once, and the ten largest hold 1.5% to 2%. Sequencing used naive T cells sorted from blood. These receptors all stem from a man aged 18 to 30 in good health. CDR3s include the opening cysteine and the closing phenylalanine or tryptophan. Fields, in order: V gene, J gene, D gene, clone size, CDR3 DNA, CDR3 protein. The D gene is left open where the match is weak. Clone size is given for some rows only: seen once, a few or many times, or a class if the clone is expanded.

V gene: TRBV20-1; J gene: TRBJ2-3; D gene: NA; clone size: many; CDR3 DNA: TGCAGTGCTAGACCCGCAGGGCGAGGCACAGATACGCAGTATTTT; CDR3 protein: CSARPAGRGTDTQYF
V gene: TRBV28; J gene: TRBJ2-5; D gene: NA; clone size: few; CDR3 DNA: TGTGCCAGCAGGCAATCCCCAGGGGAAGAGACCCAGTACTTC; CDR3 protein: CASRQSPGEETQYF
V gene: TRBV24-1; J gene: TRBJ2-1; D gene: NA; clone size: few; CDR3 DNA: TGTGCCACCAGCGGGGGTACCAAACGTGATGAGCAGTTCTTC; CDR3 protein: CATSGGTKRDEQFF
V gene: TRBV7-9; J gene: TRBJ2-3; D gene: NA; clone size: few; CDR3 DNA: TGTGCCAGCAGCTTACTCGCCTTTGGTTCAGATACGCAGTATTTT; CDR3 protein: CASSLLAFGSDTQYF
V gene: TRBV12-3/TRBV12-4; J gene: TRBJ1-1; D gene: NA; clone size: many; CDR3 DNA: TGTGCCAGCACCGGGGTCTACACTGAAGCTTTCTTT; CDR3 protein: CASTGVYTEAFF
V gene: TRBV6-2/TRBV6-3; J gene: TRBJ2-7; D gene: TRBD2; clone size: many; CDR3 DNA: TGTGCCAGCAGTAGGGGACTAGGAGGCGAGCAGTACTTC; CDR3 protein: CASSRGLGGEQYF
V gene: TRBV6-1; J gene: TRBJ1-1; D gene: NA; clone size: many; CDR3 DNA: TGTGCCAGCACTGTGGAGGGGGGGAACACTGAAGCTTTCTTT; CDR3 protein: CASTVEGGNTEAFF
V gene: TRBV29-1; J gene: TRBJ1-1; D gene: NA; clone size: few; CDR3 DNA: TGCAGCGTCGCCAGAAAAGCGAACACTGAAGCTTTCTTT; CDR3 protein: CSVARKANTEAFF
V gene: TRBV10-3; J gene: TRBJ1-1; D gene: NA; clone size: many; CDR3 DNA: TGTGCCATCGGTAGGAACACTGAAGCTTTCTTT; CDR3 protein: CAIGRNTEAFF
V gene: TRBV4-2; J gene: TRBJ2-7; D gene: TRBD2; clone size: few; CDR3 DNA: TGTGCCAGCAGCCAAGTAGGGCGGGAGTCCGTCGACGAGCAGTACTTC; CDR3 protein: CASSQVGRESVDEQYF
V gene: TRBV4-2; J gene: TRBJ2-1; D gene: TRBD2; clone size: few; CDR3 DNA: TGTGCCAGCAGCCAAGATCAGCTAGCGGGAGATGTCAATGAGCAGTTCTTC; CDR3 protein: CASSQDQLAGDVNEQFF
V gene: TRBV12-3/TRBV12-4; J gene: TRBJ1-2; D gene: NA; clone size: many; CDR3 DNA: TGTGCCAGCACCACAGGGACAATTAATGGCTACACCTTC; CDR3 protein: CASTTGTINGYTF
V gene: TRBV29-1; J gene: TRBJ2-4; D gene: NA; clone size: many; CDR3 DNA: TGCAGCGTTGAAGGACTGGGGGCGAACATTCAGTACTTC; CDR3 protein: CSVEGLGANIQYF
V gene: TRBV28; J gene: TRBJ1-1; D gene: NA; clone size: many; CDR3 DNA: TGTGCCAGCAGGTGGGACAACATGAACACTGAAGCTTTCTTT; CDR3 protein: CASRWDNMNTEAFF
V gene: TRBV29-1; J gene: TRBJ2-7; D gene: NA; clone size: many; CDR3 DNA: TGCAGCGTTGCAGGCAGGGAAACCTACGAGCAGTACTTC; CDR3 protein: CSVAGRETYEQYF
V gene: TRBV12-3/TRBV12-4; J gene: TRBJ2-7; D gene: TRBD2; clone size: many; CDR3 DNA: TGTGCCAGCACGTACACTAGCGGGAGGAACGAGCAGTACTTC; CDR3 protein: CASTYTSGRNEQYF
V gene: TRBV10-3; J gene: TRBJ1-1; D gene: NA; clone size: NA; CDR3 DNA: TGTGCCATCACCCCCGGACGGGGGAACACTGAAGCTTTCTTT; CDR3 protein: CAITPGRGNTEAFF
V gene: TRBV5-1; J gene: TRBJ2-1; D gene: TRBD2; clone size: NA; CDR3 DNA: TGCGCCAGCAGCAAACCAACTAGCGGGGACAATGAGCAGTTCTTC; CDR3 protein: CASSKPTSGDNEQFF
V gene: TRBV29-1; J gene: TRBJ2-3; D gene: TRBD2; clone size: few; CDR3 DNA: TGCAGCGTTCTACCGGGACTAGCATCTGATACGCAGTATTTT; CDR3 protein: CSVLPGLASDTQYF
V gene: TRBV7-2; J gene: TRBJ1-5; D gene: NA; clone size: many; CDR3 DNA: TGTGCCAGCAGCTTAAAAGCTAGCAATCAGCCCCAGCATTTT; CDR3 protein: CASSLKASNQPQHF
V gene: TRBV20-1; J gene: TRBJ1-1; D gene: NA; clone size: many; CDR3 DNA: TGCAGTGCTAGATGGCAGGGGAACACTGAAGCTTTCTTT; CDR3 protein: CSARWQGNTEAFF
V gene: TRBV7-8; J gene: TRBJ2-5; D gene: TRBD2; clone size: many; CDR3 DNA: TGTGCCAGCAGCTTTTTAGCGGGAGGAGAGACCCAGTACTTC; CDR3 protein: CASSFLAGGETQYF
V gene: TRBV7-3; J gene: TRBJ2-1; D gene: NA; clone size: few; CDR3 DNA: TGTGCCAGCAGCTTCCGGGGGCTGAACAATGAGCAGTTCTTC; CDR3 protein: CASSFRGLNNEQFF
V gene: TRBV7-2; J gene: TRBJ1-2; D gene: NA; clone size: NA; CDR3 DNA: TGTGCCAGCAGTCCACCAGTGCGGGGCGGCTACACCTTC; CDR3 protein: CASSPPVRGGYTF
V gene: TRBV30; J gene: TRBJ1-2; D gene: NA; clone size: NA; CDR3 DNA: TGTGCCTGGAGTATTGGGTCAGGGCCCTATGGCTACACCTTC; CDR3 protein: CAWSIGSGPYGYTF
V gene: TRBV7-8; J gene: TRBJ2-1; D gene: NA; clone size: NA; CDR3 DNA: TGTGCCAGCAGCCCAGCGCGGGGTGGTTTGTCTGAGCAGTTCTTC; CDR3 protein: CASSPARGGLSEQFF
V gene: TRBV29-1; J gene: TRBJ2-7; D gene: TRBD1; clone size: few; CDR3 DNA: TGCAGCGGCCTGACAGGGAACGAGCAGTACTTC; CDR3 protein: CSGLTGNEQYF
V gene: TRBV25-1; J gene: TRBJ2-2; D gene: NA; clone size: NA; CDR3 DNA: TGTGCCACCTCCACTTCGAACACCGGGGAGCTGTTTTTT; CDR3 protein: CATSTSNTGELFF
V gene: TRBV29-1; J gene: TRBJ1-1; D gene: TRBD1; clone size: few; CDR3 DNA: TGCAGCGTGGGACCCGGACAGGGAGTGACTGAAGCTTTCTTT; CDR3 protein: CSVGPGQGVTEAFF
V gene: TRBV18; J gene: TRBJ2-1; D gene: NA; clone size: many; CDR3 DNA: TGTGCCAGCTCACCGACGAAGACACAGGCTAAGGATGAGCAGTTCTTC; CDR3 protein: CASSPTKTQAKDEQFF
V gene: TRBV11-2; J gene: TRBJ1-5; D gene: NA; clone size: NA; CDR3 DNA: TGTGCCAGCAGCCTAGGGGTGTCTCAGCCCCAGCATTTT; CDR3 protein: CASSLGVSQPQHF
V gene: TRBV9; J gene: TRBJ2-1; D gene: NA; clone size: many; CDR3 DNA: TGTGCCAGCAGCGTATATGGTCAGGACAATGAGCAGTTCTTC; CDR3 protein: CASSVYGQDNEQFF
V gene: TRBV5-1; J gene: TRBJ2-1; D gene: NA; clone size: many; CDR3 DNA: TGCGCCAGCAGCCCGATCTTTGAGAATGAGCAGTTCTTC; CDR3 protein: CASSPIFENEQFF
V gene: TRBV20-1; J gene: TRBJ2-3; D gene: NA; clone size: many; CDR3 DNA: TGCAGTGCTCTTCGTACACGCACAGATACGCAGTATTTT; CDR3 protein: CSALRTRTDTQYF
V gene: TRBV2; J gene: TRBJ2-1; D gene: NA; clone size: many; CDR3 DNA: TGTGCCAGCAGTGACAACAATGAGCAGTTCTTC; CDR3 protein: CASSDNNEQFF
V gene: TRBV20-1; J gene: TRBJ2-2; D gene: NA; clone size: few; CDR3 DNA: TGCAGTGCTAGAGATCAAGAAGGCGGGGAGCTGTTTTTT; CDR3 protein: CSARDQEGGELFF
V gene: TRBV6-2/TRBV6-3; J gene: TRBJ2-2; D gene: NA; clone size: few; CDR3 DNA: TGTGCCAGCAGTTACTCACCCTTGGCGAGGGTCGGGGAGCTGTTTTTT; CDR3 protein: CASSYSPLARVGELFF
V gene: TRBV25-1; J gene: TRBJ2-1; D gene: NA; clone size: few; CDR3 DNA: TGTGCCAGCAGTGAATCACAAATCTCCTACAATGAGCAGTTCTTC; CDR3 protein: CASSESQISYNEQFF
V gene: TRBV7-2; J gene: TRBJ2-7; D gene: NA; clone size: NA; CDR3 DNA: TGTGCCAGCAGCTCACAGGGATGGAACGAGCAGTACTTC; CDR3 protein: CASSSQGWNEQYF
V gene: TRBV25-1; J gene: TRBJ2-1; D gene: NA; clone size: NA; CDR3 DNA: TGTGCCAGCAGCGTGGGGGCGCGGAATGAGCAGTTCTTC; CDR3 protein: CASSVGARNEQFF
V gene: TRBV7-6; J gene: TRBJ2-2; D gene: NA; clone size: many; CDR3 DNA: TGTGCCAGCAGAAATCCCCGGGGCACTCAGCGGGAGCTGTTTTTT; CDR3 protein: CASRNPRGTQRELFF
V gene: TRBV28; J gene: TRBJ1-6; D gene: NA; clone size: many; CDR3 DNA: TGTGCCAGCAGTTTAGGTTCACCCCTCCACTTT; CDR3 protein: CASSLGSPLHF
V gene: TRBV20-1; J gene: TRBJ2-5; D gene: TRBD1; clone size: many; CDR3 DNA: TGCAGTGCTAGGGGGAGAACAGGGGTACAAGAGACCCAGTACTTC; CDR3 protein: CSARGRTGVQETQYF
V gene: TRBV5-1; J gene: TRBJ1-1; D gene: NA; clone size: many; CDR3 DNA: TGCGCCAGCAGCTTGGTTATCGCGGCAGAAGCTTTCTTT; CDR3 protein: CASSLVIAAEAFF
V gene: TRBV5-1; J gene: TRBJ2-3; D gene: NA; clone size: many; CDR3 DNA: TGCGCCAGCAGCTCCCCGACTAGAGGACGGCCTCTGCTTAGCACAGATACGCAGTATTTT; CDR3 protein: CASSSPTRGRPLLSTDTQYF
V gene: TRBV20-1; J gene: TRBJ1-4; D gene: NA; clone size: many; CDR3 DNA: TGCAGTGCTAGAGATGGGGCAATCACTAATGAAAAACTGTTTTTT; CDR3 protein: CSARDGAITNEKLFF
V gene: TRBV20-1; J gene: TRBJ2-7; D gene: NA; clone size: many; CDR3 DNA: TGCAGTGCTGCCACAGGGCGGGCCTACGAGCAGTACTTC; CDR3 protein: CSAATGRAYEQYF
V gene: TRBV15; J gene: TRBJ2-2; D gene: NA; clone size: NA; CDR3 DNA: TGTGCCACCAGCGCAACTTATAGAGACGGGGAGCTGTTTTTT; CDR3 protein: CATSATYRDGELFF
V gene: TRBV20-1; J gene: TRBJ1-5; D gene: NA; clone size: many; CDR3 DNA: TGCAGTGCCCTAGGGGGGGGCAATCAGCCCCAGCATTTT; CDR3 protein: CSALGGGNQPQHF
V gene: TRBV29-1; J gene: TRBJ1-2; D gene: NA; clone size: many; CDR3 DNA: TGCAGCGTTGAGTTTGGGGGCGGCTACACCTTC; CDR3 protein: CSVEFGGGYTF
V gene: TRBV19; J gene: TRBJ2-1; D gene: NA; clone size: many; CDR3 DNA: TGTGCCAGTCAGCAGGGCTACAATGAGCAGTTCTTC; CDR3 protein: CASQQGYNEQFF
V gene: TRBV7-2; J gene: TRBJ1-6; D gene: NA; clone size: NA; CDR3 DNA: TGTGCCAGCAGCTTAGATGTCGGCCGAAATTCACCCCTCCACTTT; CDR3 protein: CASSLDVGRNSPLHF